This T cell receptor (beta chain) was identified in a study of shared clonotypes between healthy human individuals. The wider study: The donors, a couple of women and three men, were aged 18 to 49. Every donor yielded three CD4 naive, three CD4 memory, two CD8 naive and one CD8 memory plate.

The naive CD8 fraction comprised CD45RO-negative cells positively selected for CCR7 and excluded terminally differentiated effector memory CD45RA+ cells. In regard to this clone: Its antigen is unidentified.

Study-level results: Few donors limited the genetic and exposure-history diversity represented.

The input for sorted-subset replicate PCRs was about 200 ng DNA, tens of thousands of T cell genomes. TCRdb's copy holds only in-frame clones and misses some; the assay was immunoSEQ multiplex PCR. This repertoire shows 1.5 million to 2.5 million clones, around 96% found once; its top ten account for 0.9% to 1.5%. The CDR3 runs to 15 residues. Germline-derived CDR1 and CDR2 are SGHRS and YFSETQ. Germline trimming cut 6 bases from V and 2 bases from J; bases unmatched to any gene: 8. Sequenced material: naive CD8+ T cells sorted from blood. The chain joins TRBV5-1 to TRBJ2-4, with TRBD1 matching over 7 bases. This TCR was recovered from a man aged 18 to 30 in good health. CDR3 sequence (DNA): TGCGCCAGCACTCAGGGGGATGCGACCAAAAACATTCAGTACTTC. Its protein is CASTQGDATKNIQYF.